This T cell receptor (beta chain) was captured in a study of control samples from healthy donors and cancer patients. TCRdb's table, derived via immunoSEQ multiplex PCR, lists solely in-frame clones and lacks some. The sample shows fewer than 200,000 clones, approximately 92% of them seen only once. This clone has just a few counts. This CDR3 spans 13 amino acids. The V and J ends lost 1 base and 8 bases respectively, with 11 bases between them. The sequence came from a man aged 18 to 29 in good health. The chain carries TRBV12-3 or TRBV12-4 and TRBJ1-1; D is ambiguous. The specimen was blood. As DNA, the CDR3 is TGTGCCAGCAGTTTAGACTACGTTTCCGAAGCTTTCTTT. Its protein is CASSLDYVSEAFF.